Listed below are T cell receptor beta chains from one sample, sequenced in a study of spatial heterogeneity in lung cancer. One entry per CDR3 protein, called by TCRdb with MiXCR from the 5' RACE reads. The table records roughly 32,000 distinct CDR3 sequences, roughly a tenth of them present only once. Sequencing was performed on PBMCs, taken at follow-up. These receptors all come from a female donor with early-stage non-small cell lung cancer. Both conserved end residues are part of each CDR3. The order of the fields is V gene, D gene, J gene, clone size, CDR3 length, CDR3 protein, CDR3 DNA. The D gene is left open where the match is weak. Only part of the rows carry a size: once, few, many, or a class if the clone is expanded.

TRBV7-2	TRBD2	TRBJ2-1	many	16	CASSLSSGGFSNEQFF	TGTGCCAGCAGCTTATCTAGCGGGGGCTTCTCAAATGAGCAGTTCTTC
TRBV21-1	-	TRBJ2-2	many	12	CASSQNTGELFF	TGTGCCAGCAGTCAAAACACCGGGGAGCTGTTTTTT
TRBV9	-	TRBJ2-2	-	14	CASSKGQPAGELFF	TGTGCCAGCAGCAAAGGACAGCCGGCCGGGGAGCTGTTTTTT
TRBV2	TRBD1	TRBJ1-5	many	13	CASSRDRDQPQHF	TGTGCCAGCAGCCGGGACAGGGATCAGCCCCAGCATTTT
TRBV28	-	TRBJ2-5	-	13	CASSGDTQLTQYF	TGTGCCAGCAGTGGGGACACCCAATTGACCCAGTACTTC
TRBV20-1	-	TRBJ2-3	many	14	CSARQGGRSDTQYF	TGCAGTGCTAGACAGGGTGGGAGATCAGATACGCAGTATTTT
TRBV5-1	-	TRBJ1-1	few	16	CASNLGGLGSSTEAFF	TGCGCCAGCAACCTCGGTGGGTTGGGGTCCAGCACTGAAGCTTTCTTT
TRBV5-1	TRBD2	TRBJ2-1	-	14	CASGRRGAYNEQFF	TGCGCCAGCGGGAGGCGGGGGGCCTACAATGAGCAGTTCTTC
TRBV15	-	TRBJ1-1	-	15	CATSPSAGSFPEAFF	TGTGCCACCAGCCCTTCGGCAGGCAGTTTCCCTGAAGCTTTCTTT
TRBV2	-	TRBJ2-2	medium-sized	17	CASSLLGTPSPSGELFF	TGTGCCAGCAGCCTGCTTGGGACTCCTTCCCCATCCGGGGAGCTGTTTTTT
TRBV28	-	TRBJ2-7	many	13	CASSPDSTYEQYF	TGTGCCAGCAGTCCCGACAGTACCTACGAGCAGTACTTC
TRBV19	TRBD2	TRBJ2-3	many	17	CASSVGRASGSTDTQYF	TGTGCCAGTAGTGTGGGAAGGGCTAGCGGAAGCACAGATACGCAGTATTTT
TRBV20-1	TRBD2	TRBJ2-3	-	17	CSARDRFKRGEADTQYF	TGCAGTGCTAGAGATCGTTTCAAGCGGGGGGAGGCAGATACGCAGTATTTT
TRBV7-6	-	TRBJ2-3	few	15	CASSSFSTSTDTQYF	TGTGCCAGCAGCTCCTTCTCCACTAGCACAGATACGCAGTATTTT
TRBV12-3/TRBV12-4	-	TRBJ2-3	-	15	CASSLGSRYTDTQYF	TGTGCCAGCAGTTTAGGATCCCGGTACACAGATACGCAGTATTTT
TRBV7-2	TRBD2	TRBJ2-3	-	19	CASSLLVTSGGLRRDTQYF	TGTGCCAGCAGCTTACTTGTGACTAGCGGGGGCCTAAGAAGGGATACGCAGTATTTT
TRBV3-1	-	TRBJ1-2	few	15	CASSLAGGRREGYTF	TGTGCCAGCAGCCTAGCCGGAGGGAGGAGGGAAGGCTACACCTTC
TRBV7-9	TRBD1	TRBJ1-4	few	16	CASSYGTAATNEKLFF	TGTGCCAGCAGCTATGGGACAGCAGCAACTAATGAAAAACTGTTTTTT
TRBV7-2	-	TRBJ1-2	few	16	CASSTGLTGTNYGYTF	TGTGCCAGCAGCACCGGGCTAACAGGCACTAACTATGGCTACACCTTC
TRBV28	TRBD1	TRBJ2-2	many	13	CAGSTGITGELFF	TGTGCCGGGTCGACAGGGATCACCGGGGAGCTGTTTTTT
TRBV12-3/TRBV12-4	-	TRBJ1-5	many	14	CASSNRQPNQPQHF	TGTGCCAGCTCTAACCGACAGCCCAATCAGCCCCAGCATTTT
TRBV28	-	TRBJ2-7	many	14	CASSLGASSYEQYF	TGTGCCAGCAGTTTAGGGGCTAGCTCCTACGAGCAGTACTTC
TRBV4-3	-	TRBJ1-2	-	15	CASSDSGTPIYGYTF	TGCGCCAGCAGCGACTCCGGGACCCCAATCTATGGCTACACCTTC
TRBV27	TRBD1	TRBJ2-5	many	15	CASSMTGGWLETQYF	TGTGCCAGCAGTATGACAGGGGGCTGGTTGGAGACCCAGTACTTC
TRBV7-9	-	TRBJ2-2	-	18	CASSSIDWPKDNTGELFF	TGTGCCAGCAGCTCGATCGATTGGCCCAAGGACAACACCGGGGAGCTGTTTTTT
TRBV7-2	-	TRBJ1-5	-	16	CASSSGRAYSNQPQHF	TGTGCCAGCAGCTCTGGACGGGCTTATAGCAATCAGCCCCAGCATTTT
TRBV6-2/TRBV6-3	-	TRBJ2-7	few	11	CASSFSYEQYF	TGTGCCAGCAGTTTCTCCTACGAGCAGTACTTC
TRBV29-1	-	TRBJ1-1	many	12	CSVDRSNTEAFF	TGCAGCGTTGACCGATCGAACACTGAAGCTTTCTTT
TRBV7-6	-	TRBJ2-1	many	19	CASSPHRTSAGPSYNEQFF	TGTGCCAGCAGCCCGCACAGGACATCAGCGGGTCCCTCCTACAATGAGCAGTTCTTC
TRBV9	-	TRBJ1-3	few	14	CASSLATSGNTIYF	TGTGCCAGCAGCTTGGCGACCTCTGGAAACACCATATATTTT
TRBV7-2	-	TRBJ2-2	many	14	CASRVNAVTGELFF	TGTGCCAGCCGGGTGAACGCGGTGACCGGGGAGCTGTTTTTT
TRBV5-1	TRBD2	TRBJ2-1	many	13	CASSQAGGHEQFF	TGCGCCAGCAGCCAAGCGGGGGGACATGAGCAGTTCTTC
TRBV9	TRBD2	TRBJ2-3	many	17	CASSVEGTSGATYTQYF	TGTGCCAGCAGCGTAGAGGGCACTAGCGGGGCGACCTATACGCAGTATTTT
TRBV7-2	-	TRBJ2-5	many	14	CASSLNRAGETQYF	TGTGCCAGCAGCTTAAACAGGGCGGGGGAGACCCAGTACTTC
TRBV29-1	-	TRBJ1-2	few	12	CSVEDRPFGYTF	TGCAGCGTTGAAGACAGGCCTTTCGGCTACACCTTC
TRBV5-1	TRBD1	TRBJ2-5	few	15	CASSSTGQGIETQYF	TGCGCCAGCAGCTCAACGGGACAGGGTATCGAGACCCAGTACTTC
TRBV9	TRBD1	TRBJ1-1	few	17	CASSVGGTGDANTEAFF	TGTGCCAGCAGCGTAGGTGGGACAGGGGACGCGAACACTGAAGCTTTCTTT
TRBV29-1	-	TRBJ1-2	few	13	CSVHIGGNYGYTF	TGCAGCGTTCACATAGGGGGAAACTATGGCTACACCTTC
TRBV5-1	TRBD1	TRBJ2-7	few	16	CASNGQGTSYSYEQYF	TGCGCCAGCAATGGACAGGGGACATCTTACTCCTACGAGCAGTACTTC
TRBV6-5	-	TRBJ1-1	few	13	CASSYYLGTEAFF	TGTGCCAGCAGTTACTACCTGGGGACTGAAGCTTTCTTT
TRBV12-3/TRBV12-4	TRBD2	TRBJ2-3	-	13	CASRVLATDTQYF	TGTGCCAGCAGGGTACTAGCGACGGATACGCAGTATTTT
TRBV27	-	TRBJ2-3	many	14	CASSLFQSTDTQYF	TGTGCCAGCAGTCTCTTCCAGTCCACAGATACGCAGTATTTT
TRBV5-5	TRBD1	TRBJ2-1	few	14	CASSFDRGYNEQFF	TGTGCCAGCAGCTTCGACAGGGGATACAATGAGCAGTTCTTC
TRBV7-2	-	TRBJ1-3	many	14	CASSQPGSGNTIYF	TGTGCCAGCAGCCAACCAGGATCTGGAAACACCATATATTTT
TRBV20-1	TRBD1	TRBJ2-4	-	18	CSANSGTGGTLAKNIQYF	TGCAGTGCAAACTCCGGGACAGGGGGCACCCTAGCCAAAAACATTCAGTACTTC
TRBV19	-	TRBJ2-1	many	13	CASSIMGYNEQFF	TGTGCCAGTAGTATTATGGGCTACAATGAGCAGTTCTTC
TRBV5-1	-	TRBJ1-1	many	15	CASSLAGGRGTEAFF	TGCGCCAGCAGCCTCGCGGGGGGCCGGGGCACTGAAGCTTTCTTT
TRBV11-1	TRBD2	TRBJ2-1	-	14	CASSPRLADNEQFF	TGTGCCAGCAGCCCCCGACTAGCGGACAATGAGCAGTTCTTC